What follows describes a single TCR beta chain. No cognate antigen has been identified for it. No much larger clone exists at a distance of one base, and base qualities are not known. The sample belongs to a study of T cell changes during pregnancy in multiple sclerosis (dated by TCRdb to between 2018 and 2021). About the investigation overall: The study examined how the T cell repertoire changed over the course of pregnancy in women with multiple sclerosis.

Including the terminal cysteine and phenylalanine, the CDR3 comprises 14 residues. Here the CDR3 DNA is all that survives: 42 bases in frame from base 1. CDR1 is given as SNHLY and CDR2 as FYNNEI, both from the germline V gene. V lost 10 bases and J lost 1 base; the stretch between them is 15 bases long. The library came from the immunoSEQ multiplex PCR assay. TCRdb's version of the immuneACCESS table is confined to in-frame rearrangements and falls short of the full clone set. An unresolved V gene accounts for under half of the shortfall where checked; the remainder is of unknown origin. The sample contains over 30,000 clones, 70% to 90% of them found a single time. The ten biggest clones cover roughly 3.5% of the sample.

Sequenced here: CD8+ T cells from peripheral blood mononuclear cells, sampled in the third trimester of pregnancy. The clonotype was recovered from a female donor with multiple sclerosis, enrolled in a pregnancy study. This sequence uses TRBV2 and TRBJ2-3; a weak D assignment points to TRBD2 (5 bases agree). The CDR3 corresponds to CATMYRGGTDTQYF. The DNA sequence is given as TGTGCCACCATGTACCGGGGTGGCACAGATACGCAGTATTTT.